The present entry profiles one TCR beta chain with its context. Its specificity is not known. The data originate from a study of beta chain features in type 1 diabetes. The overall study: The samples had about 110,000,000 sorted cells examined in all. Study results and limitations: Sequencing the cDNA could make cells with high TCR expression show up more than they should. Moderately but significantly shorter TCRB CDR3s were found in Type 1 diabetes patients in all four CD4+ subsets. For type 1 diabetes patients, VDJ junctions showed fewer insertions and more deletions.

Every bit of the isolated RNA underwent reverse transcription, so sequencing read expressed TCRB transcripts. Some clones are missing from TCRdb's copy, which holds only in-frame ones; the method was immunoSEQ multiplex PCR. The data hold roughly 350,000 clones, with more than 9.5% observed a single time. The CDR3 consists of 13 residues. The germline V gene has CDR1 MDHEN and CDR2 SYDVKM. V lost 8 bases and J 5 bases, leaving 15 bases between the germline ends. Sequenced: naive CD4+ T cells from blood. The rearrangement links TRBV28 to TRBJ1-2, with a weak D call TRBD1 (5 bases). The TCR originated in a woman in her thirties in good health. The CDR3 DNA sequence: TGTGCCAGCGGAAGGGGCCCGCGGTATGGCTACACCTTC. This translates into CASGRGPRYGYTF.